A selection of T cell receptor beta chains follows, all from one sample in a study of blood T cell repertoires in COVID-19. The assay was immunoSEQ multiplex PCR, and TCRdb's table has in-frame clones only and misses some. This table holds 65,000 or so clones, roughly 90% found once. The specimen sequenced was peripheral blood. The receptors derive from a man aged 55 to 69 with acute or convalescent COVID-19. Both conserved end residues are part of each CDR3. The D gene is left open where the match is weak. Size is omitted from some rows. Given values are once, few, many or a class for expanded clones.

NA | TRBJ1-6 | NA | TRBV5-1 | 15 | TGCGCCAGCAGCCCGAACTACAGGGAACATTCACCCCTCCACTTT | CASSPNYREHSPLHF
NA | TRBJ1-6 | NA | TRBV30 | 13 | TGTGCCTGGGACGGACTGGAGAATTCACCCCTCCACTTT | CAWDGLENSPLHF
NA | TRBJ1-4 | NA | TRBV4-2 | 14 | TGTGCCAGCAGCTCACTCGACTCAAATGAAAAACTGTTTTTT | CASSSLDSNEKLFF
NA | TRBJ1-1 | few | TRBV29-1 | 12 | TGCAGCGTTCAGGGATTGTACACTGAAGCTTTCTTT | CSVQGLYTEAFF
NA | TRBJ1-2 | NA | TRBV9 | 13 | TGTGCCAGCAGCCCGGGGGGGGCACATGGCTACACCTTC | CASSPGGAHGYTF
NA | TRBJ1-1 | few | TRBV11-2 | 13 | TGTGCCAGCAGCTTATATTTGAACACTGAAGCTTTCTTT | CASSLYLNTEAFF
NA | TRBJ1-2 | NA | TRBV13 | 14 | TGTGCCAGCAGCCCGAGAGCGGGGATAAATGGCTACACCTTC | CASSPRAGINGYTF
NA | TRBJ2-5 | NA | TRBV5-1 | 15 | TGCGCCAGCAGCTTGGCCGGGACACCGGGGGAGACCCAGTACTTC | CASSLAGTPGETQYF
TRBD1 | TRBJ2-7 | NA | TRBV5-4 | 14 | TGTGCCAGCAGCTTAGGGGACAGCTCCTACGAGCAGTACTTC | CASSLGDSSYEQYF
NA | TRBJ1-3 | NA | TRBV30 | 13 | TGTGCCTGGAGTCAGGGGTTGGGAAACACCATATATTTT | CAWSQGLGNTIYF
NA | TRBJ1-5 | NA | TRBV21-1 | 16 | TGTGCCAGCAGCGCCCAGGGGAAAAGAGACAATCAGCCCCAGCATTTT | CASSAQGKRDNQPQHF
NA | TRBJ1-4 | NA | TRBV11-3 | 14 | TGTGCCAGCAGCCGAGGAGGAACTAATGAAAAACTGTTTTTT | CASSRGGTNEKLFF
NA | TRBJ1-1 | NA | TRBV29-1 | 15 | TGCAGCGTTAAGGAGTCGGGGGGCTGGAACACTGAAGCTTTCTTT | CSVKESGGWNTEAFF
NA | TRBJ2-6 | NA | TRBV5-4 | 17 | TGTGCCAGCAGCTTGAGACTCACGAACTCTGGGGCCAACGTCCTGACTTTC | CASSLRLTNSGANVLTF
TRBD1 | TRBJ2-1 | NA | TRBV24-1 | 17 | TGTGCCACCAGTGATCCCCCCGGGACAGGGCTAATCAATGAGCAGTTCTTC | CATSDPPGTGLINEQFF
TRBD1 | TRBJ2-2 | NA | TRBV10-3 | 16 | TGTGCCATCAGCACCACAGGGGGCTGGAACACCGGGGAGCTGTTTTTT | CAISTTGGWNTGELFF
TRBD1 | TRBJ2-1 | NA | TRBV24-1 | 15 | TGTGCCACCAGTGAATTGGACAGGGGATGGAATGAGCAGTTCTTC | CATSELDRGWNEQFF
TRBD2 | TRBJ2-5 | NA | TRBV5-1 | 20 | TGCGCCAGCAGCTCCCCTCGGAGGGCAGGGAGGGAGGAGGCTCAAGAGACCCAGTACTTC | CASSSPRRAGREEAQETQYF
TRBD2 | TRBJ2-7 | NA | TRBV3-1/TRBV3-2 | 15 | TGTGCCAGCAGCCAAGCCGTGCGGGGGGCCTACGAGCAGTACTTC | CASSQAVRGAYEQYF
NA | TRBJ2-2 | once | TRBV10-3 | 16 | TGTGCCATCAGTGAGTCGGATGGGACTAACACCGGGGAGCTGTTTTTT | CAISESDGTNTGELFF
NA | TRBJ1-3 | few | TRBV9 | 15 | TGTGCCAGCAGCGTAGGTGGGGAGGGTGGAAACACCATATATTTT | CASSVGGEGGNTIYF
NA | TRBJ1-1 | NA | TRBV2 | 13 | TGTGCCAGCTCAAGAGGCCAGAACACTGAAGCTTTCTTT | CASSRGQNTEAFF
NA | TRBJ1-1 | NA | TRBV6-6 | 15 | TGTGCCAGCAGTTACGGGGGGACCCAGAACTTTGAAGCTTTCTTT | CASSYGGTQNFEAFF
TRBD1 | TRBJ2-7 | once | TRBV5-8 | 14 | TGTGCCAGCAGCTTGGGGACAGGGTACTACGAGCAGTACTTC | CASSLGTGYYEQYF
TRBD1 | TRBJ1-2 | few | TRBV29-1 | 13 | TGCAGCGTATCTCCAGGGGGCGACTATGGCTACACCTTC | CSVSPGGDYGYTF
TRBD2 | TRBJ2-5 | few | TRBV7-3 | 15 | TGTGCCAGCAGCTTAAGCGGGGGGGCCTCAGAGACCCAGTACTTC | CASSLSGGASETQYF
NA | TRBJ2-3 | once | TRBV5-6 | 16 | TGTGCCAGCAGCACCAGACCGGGATCGCTCACAGATACGCAGTATTTT | CASSTRPGSLTDTQYF
NA | TRBJ1-2 | NA | TRBV19 | 11 | TGTGCCAGTAGTATTCTCTATGGCTACACCTTC | CASSILYGYTF
NA | TRBJ2-7 | few | TRBV2 | 11 | TGTGCCAGCAGTCGGGGTTGGGAGCAGTACTTC | CASSRGWEQYF
NA | TRBJ1-6 | NA | TRBV27 | 15 | TGTGCCAGCAGTTTAAAACAGGCCTATAATTCACCCCTCCACTTT | CASSLKQAYNSPLHF
NA | TRBJ1-5 | NA | TRBV6-1 | 15 | TGTGCCAGCAGTGATGTCGCGTTGGGCAATCAGCCCCAGCATTTT | CASSDVALGNQPQHF
NA | TRBJ2-7 | NA | TRBV19 | 14 | TGTGCCAGTAGTGAACAGGGTTTCTCCTACGAGCAGTACTTC | CASSEQGFSYEQYF